The 21 T cell receptor beta chains given below trace back to one sample, sequenced in a study of blood T cells in healthy people across ages. It was with a sample-barcoded 5' primer and a J-beta primer mix that a second PCR of roughly 6 to 11 cycles was run. Each CDR3 protein is one row after TCRdb ran MiXCR on the 5' RACE reads. The data show about 1 million distinct CDR3 sequences, about 25% seen once. The same data also contributed to another study, on T cells of mothers and their children.

The sample consisted of blood. The receptor source for this set is a girl aged 2 to 10 in good health.

On this clonotype itself: The germline gene is not matched at one end of the junction; a read error may be the cause. This chain connects TRBV12-3 or TRBV12-4 to TRBJ1-5; D is unresolved. The CDR3 contains 13 residues. The CDR3 loop reads CASSPTLNPPQHF. In nucleotides, the CDR3 is TGTGCCAGCAGTCCGACTTTAAATCCGCCCCAGCATTTT.

This clonotype occurred a few times. The V gene is TRBV13, the J gene TRBJ1-4; D may be TRBD1 (6 bases). Germline CDR1 is PRHDT and CDR2 is FYEKMQ (reference sequence). V gave up 5 bases and J gave up 7 bases, with 14 bases separating them. The CDR3 length is 14 residues. The CDR3 sequence is CASSADRTSEKLFF. CDR3 nucleotides: TGTGCCAGCAGCGCCGACAGGACGAGTGAAAAACTGTTTTTT.

The chain employs TRBV28 and TRBJ1-1; 7 bases agree with TRBD1. CDR3 length equals 15 residues. The V gene's germline CDR1 is MDHEN and CDR2 SYDVKM. Trimming removed 5 bases from V and 0 bases from J; junction bases left unmatched: 6. CDR3 amino acids: CASSPQDRLNTEAFF. CDR3 bases: TGTGCCAGCAGTCCTCAGGACAGGTTGAACACTGAAGCTTTCTTT.

The chain couples TRBV6-5 to TRBJ1-2; D call uncertain. Germline V gives CDR1 MNHEY, CDR2 SVGAGI. V lost 2 bases and J lost 4, with 11 bases in between. This CDR3 spans 14 amino acids. The CDR3 coding sequence is TGTGCCAGCAGTTACGTATCCGAAAGCTATGGCTACACCTTC. The encoded protein is CASSYVSESYGYTF.

This chain connects TRBV7-9 to TRBJ2-7; D may be TRBD2 (6 bases). The CDR3 runs to 14 residues. In germline, CDR1 is SEHNR, CDR2 FQNEAQ (reference sequence). The V end lost 7 bases, the J end lost 1 base, and 14 bases lay between the germline ends. CDR3 DNA sequence: TGTGCCAGCACCAAAGAGGCGGGGTCCTACGAGCAGTACTTC. Protein product: CASTKEAGSYEQYF.

The chain recombines TRBV5-1 with TRBJ2-6; weak D call: TRBD1 (5 bases). Germline V gene sequence: CDR1 SGHRS, CDR2 YFSETQ. Trimming pared 4 bases from V and 4 bases from J, leaving 9 bases between. CDR3 size: 14 residues. DNA for the CDR3: TGCGCCAGCAGCCCCCAGGGCGGGGCCAACGTCCTGACTTTC. Amino acids: CASSPQGGANVLTF.

In this sample, this clonotype turned up a few times. The chain is built from TRBV11-2 and TRBJ2-6; the D gene could be TRBD1 or TRBD2 (6 bases each). Germline-derived CDR1 and CDR2 are SGHAT and FQNNGV. The length of the CDR3 is 16 residues. Trimming shortened V by 3 bases and J by 2 bases, and 11 bases separated the two germline ends. CDR3 loop: CASSLLEGAGANVLTF. The CDR3, as DNA: TGTGCCAGCAGCTTGTTGGAGGGGGCTGGGGCCAACGTCCTGACTTTC.

The chain couples TRBV6-6 to TRBJ1-6; possible D gene TRBD1, 6 bases. V lost 2 bases, J lost 7 bases, and 12 bases lay in between. CDR1 is MNHNY and CDR2 is SVGAGI in the germline V gene (reference sequence). CDR3 length equals 15 residues. CDR3 amino acids: CASSYEQGVNSPLHF. CDR3 in DNA: TGTGCCAGCAGTTACGAACAGGGTGTAAATTCACCCCTCCACTTT.

In this sample, this clonotype turned up many times. J is TRBJ1-1 and V is TRBV4-3; possible D gene TRBD1, 5 bases. Germline V CDR1 and CDR2: LGHNA, YSLEER. The CDR3 consists of 16 residues. With 0 bases removed from V and 5 bases from J, the gap between germline ends came to 16 bases. The CDR3 sequence is CASSQDHLGGRTEAFF. CDR3 DNA: TGCGCCAGCAGCCAAGATCATTTGGGGGGGAGAACTGAAGCTTTCTTT.

The CDR3, as DNA: TGTGCCAGCAGTATCTCTACTAGCGGGAGTCCCCACGAGCAGTACTTC. Its translation: CASSISTSGSPHEQYF. The rearrangement joins TRBV12-3 or TRBV12-4 to TRBJ2-1; TRBD2 agrees at 11 bases. The J call is in doubt because the DNA end fits TRBJ2-7 better. The CDR3 is made up of 16 amino acids.

The rearrangement joins TRBV29-1 to TRBJ2-7; a weak D match, TRBD1 (6 bases). Germline V gives CDR1 SQVTM, CDR2 ANQGSEA. The CDR3 is 13 residues long. The V and J ends lost 5 bases and 4 bases respectively, with 15 bases between them. CDR3: CSVKGQGIYEQYF. CDR3 nucleotide sequence: TGCAGCGTTAAAGGGCAGGGGATTTACGAGCAGTACTTC.

This clonotype was seen a single time. The chain recombines TRBV7-9 with TRBJ2-3; D unclear. V gave up 5 bases and J gave up 3 bases, with 15 bases separating them. The CDR3 has 15 amino acids. CDR1 is SEHNR, CDR2 FQNEAQ, per germline (reference sequence). This chain's CDR3 is CASSQRADFTDTQYF. The CDR3 DNA sequence: TGTGCCAGCAGCCAACGTGCTGATTTTACAGATACGCAGTATTTT.

The genes are TRBV19 and TRBJ2-7; 13 bases are a match to TRBD2. The CDR3 is made up of 15 amino acids. The V and J ends lost 9 bases and 1 base, in that order; junction bases with no gene match: 6. Germline CDR1 LNHDA, CDR2 SQIVND (reference sequence). The CDR3 DNA reads as TGTGCCAGCTGCCGACTAGCGGGAGGTTCCTACGAGCAGTACTTC. Its translation is CASCRLAGGSYEQYF. The whole variable domain, remainder taken from reference TRBV19 and TRBJ2-7, is DGGITQSPKYLFRKEGQNVTLSCEQNLNHDAMYWYRQDPGQGLRLIYYSQIVNDFQKGDIAEGYSVSREKKESFPLTVTSAQKNPTAFYLCASCRLAGGSYEQYFGPGTRLTVT.

This clonotype occurred a few times. The genes are TRBV12-5 and TRBJ1-4; D ambiguous. The CDR3 totals 14 residues. The germline V gene encodes CDR1 LGHNT and CDR2 FRNRAP. V lost 9 bases to trimming and J lost 8 bases, with 19 bases between them. CDR3 sequence reads: CASTREAGIEKLFF. In DNA, the CDR3 is TGTGCTAGCACTAGGGAGGCCGGAATCGAAAAACTGTTTTTT.

The rearrangement links TRBV6-6 to TRBJ2-3, with 9 nucleotides matching TRBD1. The CDR3 length is 14 residues. J lost 9 bases, V lost 4 bases, and 8 bases had no gene match. Germline V gene sequence: CDR1 MNHNY, CDR2 SVGAGI (reference sequence). This CDR3 is CASSFGTGQDTQYF. The CDR3 coding sequence is TGTGCCAGCAGTTTTGGGACAGGGCAAGACACGCAGTATTTT.

V is TRBV29-1 and J is TRBJ1-1; tentative D call: TRBD1 (5 bases). Trimming left V 2 bases short and J 4 bases short, with 11 bases between. The germline V gene has CDR1 SQVTM and CDR2 ANQGSEA. The CDR3 has 13 residues. The CDR3 nucleotides read TGCAGCGTTGAAATGGGGCGTCGCACTGAAGCTTTCTTT. Translating it yields CSVEMGRRTEAFF.

The genes are TRBV29-1 and TRBJ2-1, with TRBD2 identical over 9 bases. The CDR3 runs to 14 residues. CDR1 and CDR2 (germline): SQVTM, ANQGSEA. V lost 3 bases, J lost 6 bases, and 6 bases stayed unmatched. The chain's CDR3 is CSVDASGMLNEQFF. For the CDR3, the DNA is TGCAGCGTTGATGCTAGCGGGATGCTCAATGAGCAGTTCTTC.

This clonotype was observed a single time. This chain joins TRBV9 and TRBJ2-3, with D perhaps being TRBD1 or TRBD2 (6 bases each). Germline assignment: CDR1 SGDLS and CDR2 YYNGEE. V lost 0 bases and J 6 bases, leaving 11 bases between the germline ends. The CDR3 covers 14 residues. For the CDR3, the DNA is TGTGCCAGCAGCGTAGACTGGGGGGCGGATACGCAGTATTTT. This sequence encodes CASSVDWGADTQYF. The full variable domain, with the rest looked up from reference TRBV9 and TRBJ2-3, is DSGVTQTPKHLITATGQRVTLRCSPRSGDLSVYWYQQSLDQGLQFLIQYYNGEERAKGNILERFSAQQFPDLHSELNLSSLELGDSALYFCASSVDWGADTQYFGPGTRLTVL.

This rearrangement joins TRBV28 to TRBJ1-4; D uncertain. Germline assignment: CDR1 MDHEN and CDR2 SYDVKM. The V end lost 5 bases, the J end lost 9 bases, and 16 bases lay between the germline ends. This CDR3 region has 14 residues. The CDR3 DNA sequence: TGTGCCAGCAGTAGGTCCCAGGCTTATCAAAAACTGTTTTTT. This sequence encodes CASSRSQAYQKLFF.

This clonotype has a handful of counts. This chain connects TRBV18 to TRBJ2-5, with TRBD2 as a possible D gene (5 bases). This CDR3 comprises 16 residues. Germline V gives CDR1 KGHSH, CDR2 LQKENI. V was cut by 2 bases and J by 6 bases, with 19 bases left in between. The CDR3 DNA follows: TGTGCCAGCTCACCAGCCGGGATGCTAGATCTGAAGACCCAGTACTTC. Translation: CASSPAGMLDLKTQYF. The entire variable domain, with the rest obtained from reference TRBV18 and TRBJ2-5, is as follows: NAGVMQNPRHLVRRRGQEARLRCSPMKGHSHVYWYRQLPEEGLKFMVYLQKENIIDESGMPKERFSAEFPKEGPSILRIQQVVRGDSAAYFCASSPAGMLDLKTQYFGPGTRLLVL.

Points on this clonotype: Relative to the germline gene, one junction end is altered; a read error may explain this. This CDR3 reads CASRFSADTQYF. The CDR3 DNA reads TGTGCCAGCAGATTCAGCGCAGATACGCAATATTTC. The chain has TRBV12-3 or TRBV12-4 and TRBJ2-3; D call uncertain. This CDR3 has 12 amino acids.